This TCR beta chain originates from a study of T cell repertoires in cytomegalovirus infection. CDR3 length: 14 residues. Germline V gene data show CDR1 as LGHNA and CDR2 as YNFKEQ. The ends lost 0 bases at V and 16 bases at J; junction bases unmatched: 8. TCRdb redid the calling of the reads with MiXCR, one entry per CDR3 protein. There are 450,000 to 550,000 distinct CDR3 sequences in the sample; more than 15% occur only once, and roughly 25% lies in the top ten. Sequencing was carried out using CD8+ T cells from PBMCs. This chain joins TRBV4-2 and TRBJ2-1, with 11 bases lining up with TRBD2. The TCR originated in a human donor in good health (CMV status not recorded). Some clones in this sample may be carry-over from other donors' samples. Written as DNA, the CDR3 is TGTGCCAGCAGCCAAGAGGGTCTAGCGGGAGGACACTTCTTC. Its translation is CASSQEGLAGGHFF.